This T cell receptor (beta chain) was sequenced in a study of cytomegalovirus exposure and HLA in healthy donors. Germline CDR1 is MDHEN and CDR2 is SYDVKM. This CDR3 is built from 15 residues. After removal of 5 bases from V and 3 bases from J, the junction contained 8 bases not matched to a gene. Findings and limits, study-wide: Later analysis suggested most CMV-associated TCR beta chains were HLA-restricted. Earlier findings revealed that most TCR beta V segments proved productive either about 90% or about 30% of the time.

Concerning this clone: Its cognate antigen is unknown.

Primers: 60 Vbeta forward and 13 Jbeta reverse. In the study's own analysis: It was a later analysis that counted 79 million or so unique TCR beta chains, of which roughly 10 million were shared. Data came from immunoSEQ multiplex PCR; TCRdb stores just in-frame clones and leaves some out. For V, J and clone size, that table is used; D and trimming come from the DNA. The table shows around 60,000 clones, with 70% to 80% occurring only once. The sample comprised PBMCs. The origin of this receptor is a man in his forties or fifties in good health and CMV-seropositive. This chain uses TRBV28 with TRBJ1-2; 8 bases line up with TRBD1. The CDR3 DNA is TGTGCCAGCAGTCCCCCGACAGGGGATTACTATGGCTACACCTTC. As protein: CASSPPTGDYYGYTF.